The clone carrying this T cell receptor beta chain was detected only once. Authors' processing steps: Reference gene primer amplification in the assay estimated nucleated cell counts. Clones were read by immunoSEQ multiplex PCR, and TCRdb kept only the in-frame ones, dropping some. The V and J calls and the clone size are those of that table, but D and trimming were determined from the DNA. The sample shows a few hundred thousand clones, about 81% of them seen only once. The data originate from a study of blood T cell repertoires in COVID-19. The germline V and J ends were trimmed by 3 bases and 4 bases, with 16 bases remaining between them. The CDR3 is made up of 15 amino acids. Germline loops: CDR1 SGHTS, CDR2 YDEGEE.

Input material: peripheral blood. The receptor was derived from a woman of 80 years or more with COVID-19, enrolled during active disease. The V gene is TRBV5-8, the J gene TRBJ1-1; D is perhaps TRBD1 (5 bases). CDR3 coding DNA: TGTGCCAGCAGCTCACGAGGCCAGGGCGGCACTGAAGCTTTCTTT. Its protein is CASSSRGQGGTEAFF. The complete variable domain, with remaining parts taken from reference TRBV5-8 and TRBJ1-1, reads EAGVTQSPTHLIKTRGQQATLRCSPISGHTSVYWYQQALGLGLQFLLWYDEGEERNRGNFPPRFSGRQFPNYSSELNVNALELEDSALYLCASSSRGQGGTEAFFGQGTRLTVV.